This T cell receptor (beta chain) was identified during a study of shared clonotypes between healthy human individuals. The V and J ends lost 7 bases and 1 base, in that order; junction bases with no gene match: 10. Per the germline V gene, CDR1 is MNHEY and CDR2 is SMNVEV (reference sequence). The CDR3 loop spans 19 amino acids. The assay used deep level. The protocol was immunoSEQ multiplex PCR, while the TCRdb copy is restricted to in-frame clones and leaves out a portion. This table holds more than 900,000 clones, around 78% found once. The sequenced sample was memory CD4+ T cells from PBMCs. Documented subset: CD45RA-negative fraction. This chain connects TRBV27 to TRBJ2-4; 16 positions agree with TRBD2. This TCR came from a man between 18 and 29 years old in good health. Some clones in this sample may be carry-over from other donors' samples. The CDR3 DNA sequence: TGTGCCAGCATGCGCCAGGGGACTAGCGGGAGGGCGGCCAAAAACATTCAGTACTTC. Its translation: CASMRQGTSGRAAKNIQYF.